Below, one TCR beta chain is given with its context. The ends were cut back, 9 bases at V and 3 bases at J, with 14 bases in the middle. Germline CDR1 reads MDHEN; CDR2 reads SYDVKM. The CDR3 is made up of 14 amino acids. The repertoire was sequenced with immunoSEQ multiplex PCR; TCRdb's copy has only in-frame clones and lacks some. The sample carries 350,000 or so clones, just over 85% recorded once. This specimen belongs to a study of blood T cell repertoires in COVID-19. The sequenced material came from PBMCs or T cells enriched from blood (not recorded which). The sequence came from a woman in her 40s with acute COVID-19. The chain links TRBV28 to TRBJ2-2; D might be TRBD1 (6 bases). The CDR3 DNA follows: TGTGCCAGTATAGCACAGGGTCACACCGGGGAGCTGTTTTTT. Its protein product is CASIAQGHTGELFF.